This entry is about one T cell receptor beta chain. This sample stems from a study of blood T cell repertoires in COVID-19. About the research overall: Material from acute and convalescent COVID-19 was sourced from the United States, Italy and Spain. The cDNA or gDNA used as material had been derived from T cells, B-cell-depleted T cells, or PBMCs.

Authors' methods: Scientists estimated how many nucleated cells there were by amplifying reference gene primers. Assay used: immunoSEQ multiplex PCR; TCRdb lists only in-frame clones, some missing. That table supplies the V and J calls and clone size; D and trimming were determined from the DNA. The sample has about 280,000 clones, about nine tenths seen once; the top ten hold about 11%. The V gene lost 6 bases and the J gene lost 0 bases, with 12 bases spanning the gap. Germline CDR1 reads MNHEY; CDR2 reads SVGEGT. The CDR3 consists of 15 residues. Followed over time, Seattle patients had been enrolled while infection was active.

The TCR was taken from a woman aged 25 to 39 with COVID-19, enrolled during active disease. The chain uses TRBV6-2 or TRBV6-3 and TRBJ1-5; TRBD1 might be the D (6 bases). The sample was peripheral blood. The CDR3 here is CASSPTGYSNQPQHF. DNA for the CDR3: TGTGCCAGCAGCCCCACAGGGTATAGCAATCAGCCCCAGCATTTT.